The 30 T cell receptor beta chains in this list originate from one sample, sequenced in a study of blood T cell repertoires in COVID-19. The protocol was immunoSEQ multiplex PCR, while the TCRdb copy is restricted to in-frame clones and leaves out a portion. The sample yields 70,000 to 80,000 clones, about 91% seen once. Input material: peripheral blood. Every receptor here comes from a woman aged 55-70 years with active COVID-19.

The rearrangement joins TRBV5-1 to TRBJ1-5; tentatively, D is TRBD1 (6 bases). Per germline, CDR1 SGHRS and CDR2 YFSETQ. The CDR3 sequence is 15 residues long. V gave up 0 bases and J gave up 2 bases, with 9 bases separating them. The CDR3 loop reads CASSLGPGGNQPQHF. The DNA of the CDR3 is TGCGCCAGCAGCTTGGGCCCAGGGGGCAATCAGCCCCAGCATTTT.

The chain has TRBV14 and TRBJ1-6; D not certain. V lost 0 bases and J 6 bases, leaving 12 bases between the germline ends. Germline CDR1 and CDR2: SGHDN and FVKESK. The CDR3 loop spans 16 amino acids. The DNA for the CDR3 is TGTGCCAGCAGCCAAGATTACCCAGGTGGTAATTCACCCCTCCACTTT. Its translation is CASSQDYPGGNSPLHF. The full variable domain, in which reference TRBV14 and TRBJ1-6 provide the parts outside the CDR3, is EAGVTQFPSHSVIEKGQTVTLRCDPISGHDNLYWYRRVMGKEIKFLLHFVKESKQDESGMPNNRFLAERTGGTYSTLKVQPAELEDSGVYFCASSQDYPGGNSPLHFGNGTRLTVT.

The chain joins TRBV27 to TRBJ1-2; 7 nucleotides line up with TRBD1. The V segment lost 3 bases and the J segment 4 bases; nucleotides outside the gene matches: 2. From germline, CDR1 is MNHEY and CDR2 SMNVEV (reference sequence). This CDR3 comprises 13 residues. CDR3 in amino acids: CASSLDRRYGYTF. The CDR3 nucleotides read TGTGCCAGCAGTTTGGACAGGCGCTATGGCTACACCTTC.

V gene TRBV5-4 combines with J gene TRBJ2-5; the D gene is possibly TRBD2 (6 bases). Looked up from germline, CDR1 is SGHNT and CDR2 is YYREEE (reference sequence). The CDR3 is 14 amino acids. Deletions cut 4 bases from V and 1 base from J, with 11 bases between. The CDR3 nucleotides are TGTGCCAGCAGCAGTCTAGCGATCCAAGAGACCCAGTACTTC. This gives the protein CASSSLAIQETQYF.

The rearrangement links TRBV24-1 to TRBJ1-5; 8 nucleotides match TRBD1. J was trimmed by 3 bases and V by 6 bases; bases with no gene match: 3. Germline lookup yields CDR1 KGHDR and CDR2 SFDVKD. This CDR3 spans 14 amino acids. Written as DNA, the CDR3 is TGTGCCACCAGTTCGGGACAGGTCAATCAGCCCCAGCATTTT. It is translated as CATSSGQVNQPQHF.

CDR3 DNA sequence: TGTGCCAGCAGCGGCCCAGGGGGCGGCAATCAGCCCCAGCATTTT. Translation: CASSGPGGGNQPQHF. J is TRBJ1-5 and V is TRBV9; 8 bases map to TRBD1. Germline assignment: CDR1 SGDLS and CDR2 YYNGEE. V was pared by 3 bases and J by 2 bases, with 4 bases of the junction left unmatched. This CDR3 comprises 15 residues.

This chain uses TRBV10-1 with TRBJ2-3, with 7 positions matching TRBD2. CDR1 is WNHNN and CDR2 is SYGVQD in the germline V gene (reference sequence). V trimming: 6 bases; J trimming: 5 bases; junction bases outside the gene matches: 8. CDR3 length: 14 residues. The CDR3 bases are TGCGCCAGCAGCGCTAGCGGTACGAGAGATACGCAGTATTTT. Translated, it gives CASSASGTRDTQYF.

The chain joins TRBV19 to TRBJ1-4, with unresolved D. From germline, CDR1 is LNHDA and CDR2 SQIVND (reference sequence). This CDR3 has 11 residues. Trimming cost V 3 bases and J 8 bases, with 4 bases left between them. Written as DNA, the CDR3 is TGTGCCAGTAGTATTCGGGAAAAACTGTTTTTT. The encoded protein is CASSIREKLFF.

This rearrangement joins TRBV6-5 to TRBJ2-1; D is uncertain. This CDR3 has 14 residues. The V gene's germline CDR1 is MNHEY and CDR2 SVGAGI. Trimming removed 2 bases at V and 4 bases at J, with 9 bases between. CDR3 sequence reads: CASSYQRKYNEQFF. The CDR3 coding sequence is TGTGCCAGCAGTTACCAGCGAAAATACAATGAGCAGTTCTTC.

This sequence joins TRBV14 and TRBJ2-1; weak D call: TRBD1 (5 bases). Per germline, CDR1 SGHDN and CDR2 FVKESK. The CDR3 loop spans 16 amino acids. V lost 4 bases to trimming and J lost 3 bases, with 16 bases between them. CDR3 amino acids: CASSPSGFGGYNEQFF. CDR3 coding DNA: TGTGCCAGCAGCCCCTCAGGGTTCGGCGGCTACAATGAGCAGTTCTTC.

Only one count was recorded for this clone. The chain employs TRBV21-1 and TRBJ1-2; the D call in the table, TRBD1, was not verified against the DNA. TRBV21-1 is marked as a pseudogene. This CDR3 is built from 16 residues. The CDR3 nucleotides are TGTGCCAGCAGCTGGGACAGGGGGCGAGGTAACTATGGCTACACCTTC. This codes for CASSWDRGRGNYGYTF.

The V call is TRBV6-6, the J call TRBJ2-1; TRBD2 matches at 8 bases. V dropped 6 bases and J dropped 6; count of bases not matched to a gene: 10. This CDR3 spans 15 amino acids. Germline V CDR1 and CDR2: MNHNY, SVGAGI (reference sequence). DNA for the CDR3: TGTGCCAGCAGGCAAGGCCTAGCGGGCCGCAATGAGCAGTTCTTC. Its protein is CASRQGLAGRNEQFF.

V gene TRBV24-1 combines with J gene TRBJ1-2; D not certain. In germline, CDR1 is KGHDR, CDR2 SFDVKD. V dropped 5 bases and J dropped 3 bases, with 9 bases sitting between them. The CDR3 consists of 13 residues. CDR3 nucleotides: TGTGCCACCAGTGTCGAGGATTACTATGGCTACACCTTC. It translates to CATSVEDYYGYTF.

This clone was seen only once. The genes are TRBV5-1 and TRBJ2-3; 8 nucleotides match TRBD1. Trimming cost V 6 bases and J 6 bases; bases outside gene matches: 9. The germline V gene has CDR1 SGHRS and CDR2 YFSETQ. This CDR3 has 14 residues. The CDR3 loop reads CASTGGAITDTQYF. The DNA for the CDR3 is TGCGCCAGCACAGGGGGCGCGATAACCGATACGCAGTATTTT.

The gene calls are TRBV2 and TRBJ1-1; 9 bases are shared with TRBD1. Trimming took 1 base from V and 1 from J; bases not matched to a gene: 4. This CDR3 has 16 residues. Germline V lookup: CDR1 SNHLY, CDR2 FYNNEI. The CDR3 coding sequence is TGTGCCAGCAGTGAAGGGGACAGGGATGGGAACACTGAAGCTTTCTTT. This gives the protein CASSEGDRDGNTEAFF.

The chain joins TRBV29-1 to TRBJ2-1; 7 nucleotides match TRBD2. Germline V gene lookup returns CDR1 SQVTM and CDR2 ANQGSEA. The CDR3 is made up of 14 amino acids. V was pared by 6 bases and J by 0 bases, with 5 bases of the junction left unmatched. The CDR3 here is CSVYLADSYNEQFF. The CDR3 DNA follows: TGCAGCGTATACCTAGCGGACTCCTACAATGAGCAGTTCTTC.

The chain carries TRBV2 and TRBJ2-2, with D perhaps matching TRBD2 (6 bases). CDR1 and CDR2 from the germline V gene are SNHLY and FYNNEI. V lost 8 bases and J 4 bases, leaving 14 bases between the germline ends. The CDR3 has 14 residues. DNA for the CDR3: TGTGCCAGCGGGGGACTGAGTGGCACCGGGGAGCTGTTTTTT. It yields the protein CASGGLSGTGELFF.

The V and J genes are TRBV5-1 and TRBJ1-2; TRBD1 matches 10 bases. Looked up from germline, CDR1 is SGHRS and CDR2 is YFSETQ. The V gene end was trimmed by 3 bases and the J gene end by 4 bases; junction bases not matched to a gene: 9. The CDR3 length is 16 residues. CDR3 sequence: CASSSMGQGSIYGYTF. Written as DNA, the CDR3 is TGCGCCAGCAGCTCAATGGGACAGGGGAGTATCTATGGCTACACCTTC.

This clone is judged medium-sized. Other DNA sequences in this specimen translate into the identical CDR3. CDR3 region: CASSFVAGQETQYF. Here the CDR3 DNA reads TGTGCCAGCAGTTTCGTGGCGGGACAGGAGACCCAGTACTTC. V and J are TRBV27 and TRBJ2-5, with TRBD1 as a possible D gene (7 bases). Germline CDR1 reads MNHEY; CDR2 reads SMNVEV (reference sequence). Between the trimmed V and J ends, which lost 3 bases and 5 bases, there was a span of 13 bases. This CDR3 is built from 14 residues.

DNA of the CDR3: TGCACCAGCAGCAAAAGCGGGACTCCCGGCACAGATACGCAGTATTTT. As protein: CTSSKSGTPGTDTQYF. This chain uses TRBV1 with TRBJ2-3; TRBD2 is the table's D call, not checked against the DNA. TRBV1 counts as a pseudogene. This CDR3 has 16 residues.

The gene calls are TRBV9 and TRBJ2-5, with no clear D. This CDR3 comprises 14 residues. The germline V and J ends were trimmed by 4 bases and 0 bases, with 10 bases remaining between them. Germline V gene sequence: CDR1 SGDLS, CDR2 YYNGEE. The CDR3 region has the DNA TGTGCCAGCAGCCCACAATTGTACCAAGAGACCCAGTACTTC. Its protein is CASSPQLYQETQYF.

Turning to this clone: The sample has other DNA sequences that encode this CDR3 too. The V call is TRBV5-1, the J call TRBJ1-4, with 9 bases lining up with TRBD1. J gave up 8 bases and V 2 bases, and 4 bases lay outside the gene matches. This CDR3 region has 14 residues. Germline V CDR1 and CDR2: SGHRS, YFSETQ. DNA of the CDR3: TGCGCCAGCAGCTTACAGGGGGCTAGGGAAAAACTGTTTTTT. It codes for CASSLQGAREKLFF.

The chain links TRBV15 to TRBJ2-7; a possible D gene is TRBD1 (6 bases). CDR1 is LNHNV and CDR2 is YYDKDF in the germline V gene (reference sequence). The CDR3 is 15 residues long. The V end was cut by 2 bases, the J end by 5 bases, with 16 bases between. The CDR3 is CATSRSSGAFDEQYF. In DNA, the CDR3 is TGTGCCACCAGCAGATCATCAGGGGCGTTCGACGAGCAGTACTTC.

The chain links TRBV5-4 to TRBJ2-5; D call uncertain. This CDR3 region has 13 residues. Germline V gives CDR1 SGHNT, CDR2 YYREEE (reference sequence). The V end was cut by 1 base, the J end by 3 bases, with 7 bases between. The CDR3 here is CASSLRLEETQYF. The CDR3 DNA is TGTGCCAGCAGCTTGAGGCTAGAAGAGACCCAGTACTTC.

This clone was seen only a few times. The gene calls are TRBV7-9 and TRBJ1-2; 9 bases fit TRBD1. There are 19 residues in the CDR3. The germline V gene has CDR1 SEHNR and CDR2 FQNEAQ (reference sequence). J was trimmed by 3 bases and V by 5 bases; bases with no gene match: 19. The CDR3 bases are TGTGCCAGCAGCGAATGGACAGGGGACGTTCGAGTGCTAGACTATGGCTACACCTTC. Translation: CASSEWTGDVRVLDYGYTF.

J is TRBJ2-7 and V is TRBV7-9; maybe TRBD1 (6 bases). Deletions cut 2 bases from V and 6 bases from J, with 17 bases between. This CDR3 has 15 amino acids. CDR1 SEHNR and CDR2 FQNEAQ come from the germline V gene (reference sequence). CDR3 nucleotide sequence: TGTGCCAGCAGCTTATTACCCTGGGACAATGGCGAGCAGTACTTC. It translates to CASSLLPWDNGEQYF.

CDR3 bases: TGTGCCAGCAGCTCGAACAGGGATCGCGAGCAGTACTTC. Translation gives CASSSNRDREQYF. The gene calls are TRBV11-2 and TRBJ2-7, with D possibly being TRBD1 (6 bases). The V gene's germline CDR1 is SGHAT and CDR2 FQNNGV. This CDR3 has 13 amino acids. V shed 4 bases and J shed 6 bases, with 13 bases lying between them.

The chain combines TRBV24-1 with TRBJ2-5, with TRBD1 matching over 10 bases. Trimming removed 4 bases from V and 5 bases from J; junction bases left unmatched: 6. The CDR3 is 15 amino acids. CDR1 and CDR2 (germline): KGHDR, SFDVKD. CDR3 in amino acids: CATSDPRTGGETQYF. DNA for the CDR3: TGTGCCACCAGTGACCCCCGGACAGGGGGGGAGACCCAGTACTTC.

The DNA for the CDR3 is TGTGCCAGCAGCTTAGTCGCGGGAGGGCCCGGAGATACGCAGTATTTT. Its protein product is CASSLVAGGPGDTQYF. The chain employs TRBV7-2 and TRBJ2-3; TRBD2 matches at 9 bases. The CDR3 is made up of 16 amino acids. The V segment lost 1 base and the J segment 5 bases; nucleotides outside the gene matches: 7. Per the germline V gene, CDR1 is SGHTA and CDR2 is FQGNSA.

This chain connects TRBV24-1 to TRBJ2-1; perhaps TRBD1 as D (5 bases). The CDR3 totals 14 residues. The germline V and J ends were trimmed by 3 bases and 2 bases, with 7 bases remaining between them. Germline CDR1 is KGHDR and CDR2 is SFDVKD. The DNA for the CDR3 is TGTGCCACCAGTGATGGGGCGACCTACAATGAGCAGTTCTTC. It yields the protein CATSDGATYNEQFF.